This T cell receptor beta chain was identified in a study of T cells in Graves' hyperthyroidism and ophthalmopathy. Regarding the study as a whole: From stable hyperthyroidism, ophthalmopathy was separated by a 13 V-J model. Ophthalmopathy, which appeared later, was predicted by the model a median roughly 6.6 months before onset.

This clonotype was seen a handful of times. What it binds is not known. What was amplified from RNA transcripts were TCR beta CDR3 regions. In the first-round RT-PCR of the TCR CDR3, the HTBI primer set was used. TCRdb redid the calling of the multiplex PCR reads with MiXCR, one entry per CDR3 protein. The profile covers hundreds of thousands of distinct CDR3 sequences, with 11% to 15% appearing a single time and roughly 10% taken by the ten largest. This CDR3 region has 17 residues. Germline V gives CDR1 SGHRS, CDR2 YFSETQ. V lost 7 bases and J lost 5; bases outside the gene matches: 18. Exclusion of patients followed from uncontrolled infection, other autoimmune disease, pregnancy or lactation.

Sequencing input: blood. The sequence came from a woman aged 18-29 years with Graves' hyperthyroidism. This chain uses TRBV5-1 with TRBJ2-5; 9 bases agree with TRBD2. CDR3 sequence reads: CASGRKNSAGGMETQYF. The DNA for the CDR3 is TGCGCCAGCGGCAGAAAAAATTCAGCGGGAGGAATGGAGACCCAGTACTTC.